A selection of T cell receptor beta chains follows, all from one sample in a study of blood T cell repertoires in COVID-19. The method was immunoSEQ multiplex PCR; TCRdb's version includes in-frame clones alone and lacks a portion of them. The sample records about 260,000 clones, over 70% being singletons. The sequencing input was peripheral blood. These receptor sequences come from a woman between 35 and 50 years old who had recovered from COVID-19. Each CDR3 is given with its conserved first and last residue. Each record gives: J gene, D gene, V gene, clone size, CDR3 DNA, CDR3 protein. A D gene is named only where the DNA matches it firmly. Some rows mark clone size as missing; the rest say once, few, many or name a class of expanded clone.

J: TRBJ1-2; D: TRBD1; V: TRBV5-5; size: NA; DNA: TGTGCCAGCAGCTTCGGTCACAGGGGGAACTATGGCTACACCTTC; CDR3: CASSFGHRGNYGYTF
J: TRBJ1-4; D: NA; V: TRBV5-5; size: once; DNA: TGTGCCAGCAGCTTAGGTTCTCCGGCAGGGCTTCAAGAAAAACTGTTTTTT; CDR3: CASSLGSPAGLQEKLFF
J: TRBJ1-2; D: NA; V: TRBV7-2; size: NA; DNA: TGTGCCAGCAGCTTCGGGGGGGGAAACTATGGCTACACCTTC; CDR3: CASSFGGGNYGYTF
J: TRBJ2-5; D: NA; V: TRBV18; size: NA; DNA: TGTGCCAGCTCAACGACAGGGAGCGGGGAGACCCAGTACTTC; CDR3: CASSTTGSGETQYF
J: TRBJ2-5; D: NA; V: TRBV6-2/TRBV6-3; size: NA; DNA: TGTGCCAGCAGTCCACGGGGGTGGGAGACCCAGTACTTC; CDR3: CASSPRGWETQYF
J: TRBJ2-7; D: NA; V: TRBV7-2; size: NA; DNA: TGTGCCAGCAGCACGACCGGGGGAGGTTACGAGCAGTACTTC; CDR3: CASSTTGGGYEQYF
J: TRBJ2-3; D: NA; V: TRBV3-1/TRBV3-2; size: NA; DNA: TGTGCCAGCAGCCAAGCGTCTAGCGCATATACGCAGTATTTT; CDR3: CASSQASSAYTQYF
J: TRBJ2-2; D: TRBD1; V: TRBV7-9; size: once; DNA: TGTGCCAGCAGCACCCCAGTCACAGGGGGCAGGAACACCGGGGAGCTGTTTTTT; CDR3: CASSTPVTGGRNTGELFF
J: TRBJ1-5; D: NA; V: TRBV21-1; size: NA; DNA: TGTGCCAGCGGTCGAGGATACCAGCCCCAGCATTTT; CDR3: CASGRGYQPQHF
J: TRBJ2-3; D: NA; V: TRBV9; size: NA; DNA: TGTGCCAGCAGCGCCCCCCGGGGGGCCAGCACAGATACGCAGTATTTT; CDR3: CASSAPRGASTDTQYF
J: TRBJ2-7; D: NA; V: TRBV6-5; size: NA; DNA: TGTGCCAGCAGGGCGGCCAGCTACGAGCAGTACTTC; CDR3: CASRAASYEQYF
J: TRBJ1-4; D: NA; V: TRBV5-6; size: NA; DNA: TGTGCCAGCAGCTTGGTTCGGGCAGGGAATGAAAAACTGTTTTTT; CDR3: CASSLVRAGNEKLFF
J: TRBJ1-2; D: TRBD1; V: TRBV5-1; size: NA; DNA: TGCGCCAGCAGCGGGCTTACAGGGGAGCGCTATGGCTACACCTTC; CDR3: CASSGLTGERYGYTF
J: TRBJ2-7; D: NA; V: TRBV11-2; size: NA; DNA: TGTGCCAGCTCCTCCCTCCCCGAGCAGTACTTC; CDR3: CASSSLPEQYF
J: TRBJ1-1; D: TRBD1; V: TRBV18; size: NA; DNA: TGTGCCAGCTCACAGGACCAGGGGGCAGGGGCTTTCTTT; CDR3: CASSQDQGAGAFF
J: TRBJ2-2; D: TRBD2; V: TRBV4-1; size: NA; DNA: TGCGCCAGCAGCCAAGATGCGCTAGCGGCGAACACCGGGGAGCTGTTTTTT; CDR3: CASSQDALAANTGELFF
J: TRBJ2-2; D: TRBD1; V: TRBV2; size: NA; DNA: TGTGCCAGCAGTCGAAGGGACAGGGGCACCGGGGAGCTGTTTTTT; CDR3: CASSRRDRGTGELFF
J: TRBJ1-4; D: NA; V: TRBV7-9; size: NA; DNA: TGTGCCAGCAGCTTAGACGCGACTTCCGAAAAACTGTTTTTT; CDR3: CASSLDATSEKLFF
J: TRBJ1-2; D: TRBD1; V: TRBV18; size: NA; DNA: TGTGCCAGCTCACCTGGACAGGGTGGCTATGGCTACACCTTC; CDR3: CASSPGQGGYGYTF
J: TRBJ2-1; D: TRBD1; V: TRBV10-3; size: NA; DNA: TGTGCCTCGATGAGGGGGCGAGAGAACAATGAGCAGTTCTTC; CDR3: CASMRGRENNEQFF
J: TRBJ1-2; D: NA; V: TRBV5-6; size: NA; DNA: TGTGCCAGCAGCTTGGGTTGGGGGCCAGGGAACTATGGCTACACCTTC; CDR3: CASSLGWGPGNYGYTF
J: TRBJ2-3; D: TRBD1; V: TRBV16; size: NA; DNA: TGTGCCAGCAGCCGCCAACCGACAGGGGAGGGCACAGATACGCAGTATTTT; CDR3: CASSRQPTGEGTDTQYF
J: TRBJ1-2; D: TRBD1; V: TRBV7-2; size: NA; DNA: TGTGCCAGCAGCTTAGCGTCAGGGGGCGACTATGGCTACACCTTC; CDR3: CASSLASGGDYGYTF
J: TRBJ2-7; D: NA; V: TRBV5-1; size: NA; DNA: TGCGCCAGCAGCCCCCTAGGGGAAACCGAGCAGTACTTC; CDR3: CASSPLGETEQYF
J: TRBJ2-3; D: TRBD2; V: TRBV9; size: NA; DNA: TGTGCCAGCAGCGTAGTGTCTAGCGGGGGGGATACGCAGTATTTT; CDR3: CASSVVSSGGDTQYF
J: TRBJ2-5; D: NA; V: TRBV5-5; size: NA; DNA: TGTGCCAGCACCGTAGCAGGGTCCGGCGAGACCCAGTACTTC; CDR3: CASTVAGSGETQYF
J: TRBJ1-2; D: NA; V: TRBV10-2; size: NA; DNA: TGCGCCAGCAGAGGGGGAAGCAGGACACAAATGGGGGGCTACACCTTC; CDR3: CASRGGSRTQMGGYTF
J: TRBJ2-7; D: NA; V: TRBV3-1/TRBV3-2; size: NA; DNA: TGTGCCAGCAGCCAAGGTGTCCAGGGGGGCCTCGAGCAGTACTTC; CDR3: CASSQGVQGGLEQYF
J: TRBJ1-2; D: NA; V: TRBV6-5; size: NA; DNA: TGTGCCAGCAGTTACATTGCGGGAGGGGCCTATGGCTACACCTTC; CDR3: CASSYIAGGAYGYTF
J: TRBJ1-1; D: NA; V: TRBV7-3; size: once; DNA: TGTGCCAGCGGAGAGGCGCTGAACACTGAAGCTTTCTTT; CDR3: CASGEALNTEAFF
J: TRBJ2-7; D: NA; V: TRBV19; size: NA; DNA: TGTGCCAGTAGTATTAACCGGCGGGGCCACGAGCAGTACTTC; CDR3: CASSINRRGHEQYF
J: TRBJ1-1; D: NA; V: TRBV7-9; size: NA; DNA: TGTGCCAGCAGCACATCTCATTACACTGAAGCTTTCTTT; CDR3: CASSTSHYTEAFF
J: TRBJ2-2; D: NA; V: TRBV2; size: NA; DNA: TGTGCCAGCAGTGAACGGGGAACAGGGGAGCTGTTTTTT; CDR3: CASSERGTGELFF